The 6 T cell receptor beta chains reported below all come from one sample, sequenced in a study of control samples from healthy donors and cancer patients. Sequencing was performed with immunoSEQ multiplex PCR; in TCRdb, only in-frame clones are kept and a portion is missing. Of roughly 93,000 clones in the sample, roughly 89% were seen once. Sequencing was performed on PBMCs. All receptors come from a woman between 50 and 59 years old with colorectal cancer.

To note about this clone: Different DNA sequences within this sample yield the same CDR3. This chain joins TRBV12-5 and TRBJ2-6; TRBD2 matches 7 bases. There are 15 residues in the CDR3. The germline V gene has CDR1 LGHNT and CDR2 FRNRAP. After removal of 4 bases from V and 4 bases from J, the junction contained 4 bases not matched to a gene. This CDR3 reads CASGWGGTGANVLTF. CDR3 bases: TGTGCTAGTGGTTGGGGGGGGACGGGGGCCAACGTCCTGACTTTC.

V gene TRBV30 combines with J gene TRBJ2-3; 10 bases fit TRBD2. The trim removed 2 bases at V and 2 bases at J, leaving 10 bases unmatched. The CDR3 contains 17 residues. CDR1 GTSNPN and CDR2 SVGIG come from the germline V gene (reference sequence). The CDR3: CAWSRASGGAFTDTQYF. CDR3 sequence (DNA): TGTGCCTGGAGTCGGGCTAGCGGGGGTGCCTTCACAGATACGCAGTATTTT.

This clone was recorded once. The V and J genes are TRBV19 and TRBJ2-2; D not resolved. The CDR3 loop spans 14 amino acids. V was trimmed by 6 bases and J by 1 base, leaving 9 bases between them. CDR1 LNHDA and CDR2 SQIVND come from the germline V gene (reference sequence). CDR3 DNA sequence: TGTGCCAGTAGCATGAGACTGAACACCGGGGAGCTGTTTTTT. Its translation: CASSMRLNTGELFF.

This clone appeared a single time. Here the CDR3 DNA reads TGTGCCGCGACAGGGGGAAAGGCTACGGACTCACCCCTCCACTTT. Its translation is CAATGGKATDSPLHF. This chain connects TRBV2 to TRBJ1-6; TRBD1 matches at 9 bases. The CDR3 has 15 residues. Germline V lookup: CDR1 SNHLY, CDR2 FYNNEI. V gave up 11 bases and J gave up 10 bases; unmatched junction bases: 15.

The rearrangement links TRBV7-9 to TRBJ2-7, with D uncertain. The CDR3 has 14 amino acids. Trimming pared 4 bases from V and 3 bases from J, leaving 13 bases between. Germline V gene sequence: CDR1 SEHNR, CDR2 FQNEAQ (reference sequence). The CDR3 DNA reads TGTGCCAGCAGCTCGACTGGGGTAGGCTACGAGCAGTACGTC. The encoded protein is CASSSTGVGYEQYV.

For this clone: Other DNA sequences in this specimen translate into the identical CDR3. The chain carries TRBV18 and TRBJ1-6, with D perhaps matching TRBD1 (5 bases). Trimming removed 1 base at V and 8 bases at J, with 9 bases between. Germline assignment: CDR1 KGHSH and CDR2 LQKENI. CDR3 size: 14 residues. The DNA for the CDR3 is TGTGCCAGCTCACCACGCGGGGGGGATTCACCCCTCCACTTT. Translation: CASSPRGGDSPLHF.